The rows below give T cell receptor beta chains drawn from one sample of a study of cytomegalovirus exposure and HLA in healthy donors. Clones were read by immunoSEQ multiplex PCR, and TCRdb kept only the in-frame ones, dropping some. The table for this sample gives some 41,000 clones. Sequenced sample: PBMCs. The origin of the receptors is a male donor in good health and CMV-seronegative. Each CDR3 is given with its conserved first and last residue. Each record gives: J gene, D gene, V gene, CDR3 DNA, CDR3 protein. D genes are given only for firm matches.

j_call: TRBJ2-7; d_call: TRBD1; v_call: TRBV5-1; cdr3_nt: TGCGCCAGCAGGCAAAAGTCCGGACAGGTTATCTACGAGCAGTACTTC; cdr3_aa: CASRQKSGQVIYEQYF
j_call: TRBJ1-1; d_call: TRBD1; v_call: TRBV25-1; cdr3_nt: TGTGCCAGCAGTGTCGAGACAGGGCCAAATATGAACACTGAAGCTTTCTTT; cdr3_aa: CASSVETGPNMNTEAFF
j_call: TRBJ1-2; d_call: -; v_call: TRBV28; cdr3_nt: TGTGCCAGCACGCAGTCCATGTATGGCTACACCTTC; cdr3_aa: CASTQSMYGYTF
j_call: TRBJ1-1; d_call: -; v_call: TRBV10-2; cdr3_nt: TGCGCCAGCAGTGAGACAGGGTTCGTCCCTGAAGCTTTCTTT; cdr3_aa: CASSETGFVPEAFF
j_call: TRBJ1-4; d_call: -; v_call: TRBV18; cdr3_nt: TGTGCCAGCTCACCAATGGCGGGAGCAACTAATGAAAAACTGTTTTTT; cdr3_aa: CASSPMAGATNEKLFF
j_call: TRBJ2-3; d_call: -; v_call: TRBV5-4; cdr3_nt: TGTGCCAGCAGCGGGACTCGGAGCACAGATACGCAGTATTTT; cdr3_aa: CASSGTRSTDTQYF
j_call: TRBJ1-5; d_call: TRBD1; v_call: TRBV19; cdr3_nt: TGTGCCAGTAGTATCGAAACACAGGGGAATCTTCAGCCCCAGCATTTT; cdr3_aa: CASSIETQGNLQPQHF
j_call: TRBJ1-4; d_call: -; v_call: TRBV5-5; cdr3_nt: TGTGCCAGCAGTCTGGGGGGAACAACTAATGAAAAACTGTTTTTT; cdr3_aa: CASSLGGTTNEKLFF
j_call: TRBJ2-7; d_call: -; v_call: TRBV10-3; cdr3_nt: TGTGCCATCAGTCAGGTTGGCGAGCAGTACTTC; cdr3_aa: CAISQVGEQYF
j_call: TRBJ2-7; d_call: TRBD2; v_call: TRBV30; cdr3_nt: TGTGCCTGGAGTTGGGTAGCGGGGGGGTACGAGCAGTACTTC; cdr3_aa: CAWSWVAGGYEQYF
j_call: TRBJ2-7; d_call: TRBD2; v_call: TRBV5-1; cdr3_nt: TGCGCCAGCAGCACCGGGACTAGCACCTCCTACGAGCAGTACTTC; cdr3_aa: CASSTGTSTSYEQYF
j_call: TRBJ2-3; d_call: TRBD1; v_call: TRBV6-5; cdr3_nt: TGTGCCAGCAGCCTTACAGGGGCCGGAGATACGCAGTATTTT; cdr3_aa: CASSLTGAGDTQYF
j_call: TRBJ1-5; d_call: -; v_call: TRBV28; cdr3_nt: TGTGCCAGCAGTCCGAGCCGAGCGGATAGCAATCAGCCCCAGCATTTT; cdr3_aa: CASSPSRADSNQPQHF
j_call: TRBJ1-2; d_call: -; v_call: TRBV5-5; cdr3_nt: TGTGCCAGCAGCTCCCGGGGTTATGGCTACACCTTC; cdr3_aa: CASSSRGYGYTF
j_call: TRBJ2-4; d_call: TRBD2; v_call: TRBV13; cdr3_nt: TGTGCCAGCAGCCCCCGGACTAGCGGCAAAAACATTCAGTACTTC; cdr3_aa: CASSPRTSGKNIQYF
j_call: TRBJ2-2; d_call: TRBD1; v_call: TRBV13; cdr3_nt: TGTGCCAGCAGCTTGGGACAGGTGAACACCGGGGAGCTGTTTTTT; cdr3_aa: CASSLGQVNTGELFF
j_call: TRBJ1-1; d_call: -; v_call: TRBV19; cdr3_nt: TGTGCCAGTTCTCGGCGGGGGGGCGGAAACACTGAAGCTTTCTTT; cdr3_aa: CASSRRGGGNTEAFF
j_call: TRBJ1-3; d_call: TRBD1; v_call: TRBV7-7; cdr3_nt: TGTGCCAGCAGCAAGGGACAGGGTACAATCTCTGGAAACACCATATATTTT; cdr3_aa: CASSKGQGTISGNTIYF
j_call: TRBJ2-6; d_call: -; v_call: TRBV19; cdr3_nt: TGTGCCAGTAGTACCAGACAAAACTCTGGGGCCAACGTCCTGACTTTC; cdr3_aa: CASSTRQNSGANVLTF
j_call: TRBJ2-5; d_call: TRBD2; v_call: TRBV6-1; cdr3_nt: TGTGCCAGCAGTGGACTAGCGGGGGGGCAAGAGACCCAGTACTTC; cdr3_aa: CASSGLAGGQETQYF
j_call: TRBJ2-3; d_call: TRBD2; v_call: TRBV11-1; cdr3_nt: TGTGCCAGCACCCCCCAGCGGGGGGACACAGATACGCAGTATTTT; cdr3_aa: CASTPQRGDTDTQYF
j_call: TRBJ1-6; d_call: -; v_call: TRBV1; cdr3_nt: TGCACCAGCAGCCAAGGGACACCAGGTGATAATTCACCCCTCCACTTT; cdr3_aa: CTSSQGTPGDNSPLHF
j_call: TRBJ1-4; d_call: -; v_call: TRBV25-1; cdr3_nt: TGTGCCAGCACCTCAGGTGGGGGGAGCGAAAAACTGTTTTTT; cdr3_aa: CASTSGGGSEKLFF
j_call: TRBJ1-5; d_call: -; v_call: TRBV28; cdr3_nt: TGTGCCAGCAGTCCTTCCGGACAGTCCTTTCATCAGCCCCAGCATTTT; cdr3_aa: CASSPSGQSFHQPQHF
j_call: TRBJ2-1; d_call: -; v_call: TRBV15; cdr3_nt: TGTGCCACCAGCAGAGATGGGCCTCTATATGAGCAGTTCTTC; cdr3_aa: CATSRDGPLYEQFF
j_call: TRBJ1-2; d_call: -; v_call: TRBV6-1; cdr3_nt: TGTGCCAGCATCACAGGCCCCTTGGCTAACTATGGCTACACCTTC; cdr3_aa: CASITGPLANYGYTF
j_call: TRBJ1-3; d_call: TRBD1; v_call: TRBV18; cdr3_nt: TGTGCCAGCTCACCACCGGGACAGAGGAGCTCTGGAAACACCATATATTTT; cdr3_aa: CASSPPGQRSSGNTIYF
j_call: TRBJ1-1; d_call: -; v_call: TRBV6-5; cdr3_nt: TGTGCCAGCAGTTACGGGAGGGGCGACACTGAAGCTTTCTTT; cdr3_aa: CASSYGRGDTEAFF
j_call: TRBJ2-5; d_call: -; v_call: TRBV30; cdr3_nt: TGTGCCTGGAGTAATAGGGGAACACCTCGGGAGACCCAGTACTTC; cdr3_aa: CAWSNRGTPRETQYF
j_call: TRBJ1-2; d_call: -; v_call: TRBV7-9; cdr3_nt: TGTGCCAGCAGTTTACTCCCAGGGAATAATAAGGACTATGGCTACACCTTC; cdr3_aa: CASSLLPGNNKDYGYTF
j_call: TRBJ1-5; d_call: -; v_call: TRBV6-5; cdr3_nt: TGTGCCAGCAGTCCCGACGGTCTAGTGAGGCCCCAGCATTTT; cdr3_aa: CASSPDGLVRPQHF
j_call: TRBJ1-2; d_call: -; v_call: TRBV6-1; cdr3_nt: TGTGCCGGGGCTCGGCACAGGGCATTGGGTGGCTACACCTTC; cdr3_aa: CAGARHRALGGYTF
j_call: TRBJ1-2; d_call: -; v_call: TRBV7-2; cdr3_nt: TGTGCCAGCAGCTTAGGGCAGATTAACTATGGCTACACCTTC; cdr3_aa: CASSLGQINYGYTF
j_call: TRBJ1-5; d_call: -; v_call: TRBV15; cdr3_nt: TGTGCCACCAGCGAGGGGCGGACAGGCAATCAGCCCCAGCATTTT; cdr3_aa: CATSEGRTGNQPQHF
j_call: TRBJ2-7; d_call: TRBD2; v_call: TRBV6-6; cdr3_nt: TGTGCCAGCAGTTACGGGCCTGGGGAGGGGGAGCAGTACTTC; cdr3_aa: CASSYGPGEGEQYF
j_call: TRBJ2-7; d_call: TRBD2; v_call: TRBV19; cdr3_nt: TGTGCTACAGCGGGGGACTCCTACGAGCAGTACTTC; cdr3_aa: CATAGDSYEQYF
j_call: TRBJ2-7; d_call: -; v_call: TRBV11-2; cdr3_nt: TGTGCCAGCAGCTTAGGGTTTAGCTCCTACGAGCAGTACTTC; cdr3_aa: CASSLGFSSYEQYF
j_call: TRBJ1-3; d_call: TRBD1; v_call: TRBV18; cdr3_nt: TGTGCCAGCTCACCACGGACAGGCGGATTCTCTGGAAACACCATATATTTT; cdr3_aa: CASSPRTGGFSGNTIYF
j_call: TRBJ1-1; d_call: -; v_call: TRBV10-3; cdr3_nt: TGTGCCATACGGACAGAGCCCTACACTGAAGCTTTCTTT; cdr3_aa: CAIRTEPYTEAFF
j_call: TRBJ2-7; d_call: -; v_call: TRBV10-3; cdr3_nt: TGTGCCATCAGTAAAACGACAGGAGACGCCTACGAGCAGTACTTC; cdr3_aa: CAISKTTGDAYEQYF
j_call: TRBJ2-7; d_call: TRBD1; v_call: TRBV6-1; cdr3_nt: TGTGCCAGCACCCAACAGGGGACCGAGCAGTACTTC; cdr3_aa: CASTQQGTEQYF